This entry features one T cell receptor (beta chain) sequence. Its antigen remains undetermined. Qualities for individual bases were not recorded, and no much larger clone is one base off. Systemically healthy Caucasian individuals from Russia, 35 to 50 in total and aged about 6 to 90 years, were included as donors. Each donor gave around 9.8 milliliters of peripheral blood, collected into EDTA-treated Vacutainer tubes. Ficoll-Paque density-gradient centrifugation was used to isolate PBMCs, with at least 7 million obtained per sample. Total RNA was extracted from PBMCs with Trizol reagent, with at least 6 micrograms obtained per sample. For every donor, flow cytometry on a PBMC aliquot measured the percentage of naive CD45RAhigh/CD27high T cells. The sample comes from a study of blood T cells in healthy people across ages (dated by TCRdb to 2013 to 2016). General notes on the study: Template switching captured roughly one uniquely barcoded TCR beta cDNA molecule per two T cells in model experiments. Four age groups were formed from the donors: young (average 16 years), middle-aged (approximately 42), aged (62) and long-lived (about 80). Age-related changes in TCR beta repertoire diversity were measured in the study by deep sequencing normalized with unique cDNA molecular identifiers. Two additional independent replicas of 1 million unique cDNA reads from the same blood draw were analyzed for two donors (one aged 18 to 30 and one aged 80 or older).

What the work shows at the level of the full study, not this receptor alone: Because the CMV infection status of the donors was unknown, age-related changes in expanded clonotypes may potentially have been confounded. Bulk unsorted PBMC profiling prevented conclusive comparison of naive and antigen-experienced compartments. Compared with the aged group, more naive CD4+ T cells, fewer expanded clones and increased TCR diversity were shown by the long-lived group, suggesting age selection. Estimates of total diversity from one million sequenced T cells were regarded as lower bounds and underestimates. A strong correlation was found between observed TCR beta diversity and the percentage of naive T cells measured by flow cytometry. Observed TCR beta diversity per million T cells fell roughly linearly with age, and a significant reduction was already apparent by age roughly 40.

CDR1 and CDR2 are drawn from the germline V gene: SNHLY, FYNNEI. Including the terminal cysteine and phenylalanine, the CDR3 comprises 13 residues. Only the CDR3 part of the read is kept: 39 bases, read in frame from the first base. Trimming takes 8 bases off V and 3 bases off J; junction bases not matched to a gene: 5. Receptors were amplified or captured by 5' RACE. Sequenced on an Illumina HiSeq 2500. A second PCR of roughly 7 to 12 cycles was run with a J-beta primer mix and a sample-barcoded 5' primer. Each TCR beta cDNA molecule received a unique molecular identifier from a template-switch 5' adaptor carrying 12 random nucleotides. Each sample yielded at least 3 million CDR3-containing paired-end reads. The Mint cDNA synthesis kit, primed by a TRBC-specific oligonucleotide, was used to synthesize first-strand cDNA from all RNA. After uracil-DNA glycosylase treatment, a first 18-cycle PCR used universal primers M1SS and BC2_uni_R on all cDNA. Turning to the authors' computational methods: Each sample was normalized by randomly selecting 1 million high-quality reads, each carrying a distinct molecular identifier. Instead of being binned into consensus sequences, reads that shared molecular identifiers were thrown out. CDR3 identification, clonotype clustering and error correction used MiTCR with a Q25 quality threshold and the strictest error-elimination algorithm. A nonparametric unseen species model using Euler transformation provided a lower-bound estimate of total TCR beta diversity. Starting from the raw public reads, TCRdb applied fastp trimming at Q25, assembled clones with MiXCR and retained in-frame beta chains. CDR3 protein duplicates are merged, each entry listing the most common genes and DNA. TCRdb's processing, not the authors', yielded these V and J calls. The sample data list around 1,000,000 distinct CDR3 sequences, and approximately 26% of these were observed just once. The top ten hold approximately 0.71% of the sample.

The data also belong to a second study, concerning T cells of mothers and their children. The second study's paper adds: The donors were nine systemically healthy Caucasian individuals, made up of three mothers and their six children. cDNA synthesis used all of the extracted RNA, with about 1.5 ug of RNA in each 15 ul reaction. In the second PCR, the M1S primer added sample barcodes and 2-4 random nucleotides. Each mother yielded over 8 million TCR beta CDR3 reads and each child 3 million or so reads. In both related and unrelated pairs, thymic selection shapes the output of TCR recombination in a similar way, with inherited differences having only a minor effect. Normalized repertoire overlap was always slightly but never significantly higher in related than unrelated mother-child pairs. With a sensitivity of about 100 clones per million clonotypes, no persistent microchimeric T cell clones were detected. Deep NGS was used in the study to compare the TCR beta repertoires of mothers and children and to look for features that separate related mother-child pairs from unrelated individuals. The mean age was roughly 44 +/- 4 years for the mothers and around 11 +/- 4 years for the children. After adapter ligation with NEBNext reagents, the libraries were sequenced on Illumina HiSeq 2000 with 100+100 nt paired-end reads. Mother and child libraries were prepared a month apart and sequenced in separate runs to prevent cross-contamination. For each donor, between 500,000 and 2,000,000 distinct TCR beta clonotypes were identified. Naive TCR beta clonotypes were estimated from low-frequency clonotypes matched to each donor's FACS-determined naive share, without sorting.

The sequencing sample was made of blood. This receptor was taken from a girl aged 2-10 years in good health. The chain joins TRBV2 to TRBJ1-1; TRBD1 matches 8 bases in the middle. The CDR3 protein: CASCGQGDTEAFF. The DNA sequence is given as TGTGCCAGCTGCGGACAGGGAGACACTGAAGCTTTCTTT.